This T cell receptor beta chain originates from a study of cytomegalovirus exposure and HLA in healthy donors. Turning to the study itself: The roughly 110 validation repertoires used the same platform as the 550 to 800 first-cohort repertoires (as reported by a later analysis).

The count of this clone is one. Its cognate antigen is unknown. The study, taken as a whole, reports: Three chains linked to CMV were shown in vitro to be specific for CMV antigens.

Separate from the approximately 670-subject first cohort, the roughly 120-subject validation cohort was the one that the donors belonged to. Generated by immunoSEQ multiplex PCR, the TCRdb table keeps only in-frame clones and is missing some. This table has 150,000 to 200,000 clones, roughly 86% appearing once. From germline, CDR1 is SGHRS and CDR2 YFSETQ. Trimming removed 0 bases from V and 15 bases from J; junction bases left unmatched: 8. The CDR3 is 13 amino acids. The specimen sequenced was PBMCs. This receptor was obtained from a man younger than 35 in good health and CMV-seropositive. The chain recombines TRBV5-1 with TRBJ2-1; TRBD2 agrees at 8 bases. The chain's CDR3 is CASSLGPAGEWFF. The DNA of the CDR3 is TGCGCCAGCAGCTTGGGACCAGCGGGAGAGTGGTTCTTC.